This is a list of T cell receptor beta chains from one sample in a study of blood T cell repertoires in COVID-19. Only in-frame clones appear in the TCRdb table, and some are missing; sequencing was by immunoSEQ multiplex PCR. Of about 380,000 clones listed, approximately 80% are singletons. The sample was peripheral blood. These receptors were obtained from a human donor with acute or convalescent COVID-19. The donor label of this sample is uncertain. CDR3s include the opening cysteine and the closing phenylalanine or tryptophan. The D gene is left open where the match is weak. Rows may omit the clone size; those that give it use once, few, many or a size class.

>NA|TRBV3-1/TRBV3-2|TRBD2|TRBJ2-1|17
CASSQALSSGRRYEQFF
TGTGCCAGCAGCCAAGCGCTGTCTAGCGGGAGGAGGTATGAGCAGTTCTTC
>NA|TRBV5-1|NA|TRBJ1-1|14
CASSHGALNTEAFF
TGCGCCAGCAGTCATGGAGCGCTGAACACTGAAGCTTTCTTT
>NA|TRBV7-9|NA|TRBJ1-1|13
CASSLHSNTEAFF
TGTGCCAGCAGCCTTCACTCGAACACTGAAGCTTTCTTT
>few|TRBV30|NA|TRBJ2-2|12
CAWSLSTGELFF
TGTGCCTGGAGTCTTTCGACCGGGGAGCTGTTTTTT
>NA|TRBV5-1|TRBD1|TRBJ2-7|14
CASSLEGQFYEQYF
TGCGCCAGCAGCTTGGAGGGACAGTTCTACGAGCAGTACTTC
>NA|TRBV6-5|NA|TRBJ1-4|15
CASSRGGPTNEKLFF
TGTGCCAGCAGCCGAGGGGGTCCGACTAATGAAAAACTGTTTTTT
>few|TRBV6-5|NA|TRBJ1-2|14
CASSYGGGSYGYTF
TGTGCCAGCAGTTACGGTGGGGGCAGCTATGGCTACACCTTC
>NA|TRBV6-1|TRBD1|TRBJ1-2|17
CASRGLSPTGGNYGYTF
TGTGCCAGCCGTGGTTTATCTCCGACAGGGGGAAACTATGGCTACACCTTC
>NA|TRBV6-5|TRBD1|TRBJ1-3|14
CASSRRDRVNTIYF
TGTGCCAGCAGTCGCCGGGACAGGGTAAACACCATATATTTT
>NA|TRBV3-1/TRBV3-2|NA|TRBJ1-5|16
CASSQGARAGNQPQHF
TGTGCCAGCAGCCAGGGGGCCAGGGCGGGCAATCAGCCCCAGCATTTT